The entry below describes one T cell receptor (beta chain). The antigen this receptor binds is unknown. The record has no base qualities; no much larger clone is one base away. The data were taken from a study of tumor-infiltrating lymphocytes in primary liver carcinoma (dated by TCRdb to about 2017). For the wider study: Between November 2015 and March 2016, 4 or 5 patients in China with histopathologically diagnosed primary liver carcinoma had their tumors surgically resected. The five patients, three men and two women aged 30 to 69 years, had hepatocellular carcinoma (four) or combined HCC and intrahepatic cholangiocarcinoma (one). TCRbeta repertoire sequencing, expression microarrays and whole-exome sequencing were combined in the study across five regions of each liver tumor, with adjacent normal tissue and blood also included. A total of about 35 specimens from 5 patients, comprising around 25 tumor regions, 5 adjacent noncancerous liver tissues and 5 peripheral blood samples, were covered by TCRbeta repertoire sequencing. Each sample produced about 3.5 to 7.13 million productive TCRbeta reads, and read depth showed no significant difference between tissue types. Reproducibility between technical replicate repertoires was high, with correlation coefficients above 0.98 and mean shared-clone rates roughly 0.87. The tumors of the five patients were staged as T1-T3 N0M0, with maximum diameters ranging from 4.2 to 10 cm.

The paper as a whole reports these results and caveats: Bulk unsorted samples precluded comparing CD4+ and CD8+ T cell repertoires. Because only the TCR beta chain was sequenced and unpaired alpha chains were not captured, true repertoire diversity is likely underestimated. Compared with blood, tumors had a significantly larger share of the repertoire taken up by the top 250 clones (p = 0.039). Only four or five patients were included in the study, and the authors note that the findings should be validated in a larger study. Repertoire overlap was found to be higher between tumor regions (mean about 35%) than between tumor-adjacent (roughly 17%) or tumor-blood (14%) pairs, consistent with antigen-driven expansion.

TCRbeta-specific cDNA was reverse-transcribed from around 500 ng total RNA using a constant-region primer and ProtoScript II reverse transcriptase. The TCRbeta libraries were prepared through three rounds of nested multiplex PCR following a slightly modified ARM-PCR procedure. Multiplex TRBV1-TRBV30 forward primers and a Cbeta reverse primer were used in the first two PCR rounds, each of which was run for 9 to 11 cycles. Sample barcodes and Illumina adapters were attached in a final 25-cycle PCR using Deep VentR polymerase. Amplicons of 200-500 bp were gel-purified with a QIAquick gel extraction kit before sequencing. An Illumina HiSeq 2500 was used to sequence the TCRbeta amplicons with 250-bp paired-end reads. The authors processed their data as follows. Quality trimming of reads was performed with Trimmomatic v0.33, and paired reads were merged with FLASH v1.2.11 so that full CDR3 sequences could be recovered. MiGEC v1.2.1b assigned V, D and J germline segments to the rearranged TCRbeta sequences. VDJtools v1.0.0 computed clonotype statistics and Shannon-Wiener diversity indices. Except for diversity analysis, only each sample's 250 most abundant clonotypes were used in subsequent analyses to reduce sampling bias. TCRdb ran its own pipeline on the public reads, namely fastp trimming at Q25 and MiXCR clone calling, and kept in-frame beta chains. Every CDR3 protein is listed once, alongside the most common genes and DNA of its rows. TCRdb, not the original authors, processed these V and J calls. The sample records about 310,000 distinct CDR3 sequences, 65% of which are singletons. The ten biggest clones cover approximately 9.4% of the sample.

The CDR3 sequence holds 14 residues, the cysteine and phenylalanine included. Here the CDR3 DNA is all that survives: 42 bases in frame from base 1. V lost 4 bases and J lost 1 base; the stretch between them is 11 bases long. Sequences SGHKS (CDR1) and YYEKEE (CDR2) are obtained from the germline V gene (reference sequence). TRIzol reagent was used to extract blood RNA from unsorted whole blood, while the DNeasy Blood & Tissue kit provided the germline DNA. Chronic HBV infection was present in the patients, and the patients were treatment-naive at sampling. Before surgery, roughly 4 milliliters of peripheral blood were drawn into K2EDTA tubes.

The TCR originated in a man between 40 and 49 years old with primary liver carcinoma and hepatitis B virus infection. The specimen sequenced was peripheral blood. The rearranged segments are TRBV5-5 and TRBJ1-1; the D gene identity is not certain. CDR3 region: CASSRREGNTEAFF. The sequenced DNA is TGTGCCAGCAGCCGACGAGAGGGGAACACTGAAGCTTTCTTT.